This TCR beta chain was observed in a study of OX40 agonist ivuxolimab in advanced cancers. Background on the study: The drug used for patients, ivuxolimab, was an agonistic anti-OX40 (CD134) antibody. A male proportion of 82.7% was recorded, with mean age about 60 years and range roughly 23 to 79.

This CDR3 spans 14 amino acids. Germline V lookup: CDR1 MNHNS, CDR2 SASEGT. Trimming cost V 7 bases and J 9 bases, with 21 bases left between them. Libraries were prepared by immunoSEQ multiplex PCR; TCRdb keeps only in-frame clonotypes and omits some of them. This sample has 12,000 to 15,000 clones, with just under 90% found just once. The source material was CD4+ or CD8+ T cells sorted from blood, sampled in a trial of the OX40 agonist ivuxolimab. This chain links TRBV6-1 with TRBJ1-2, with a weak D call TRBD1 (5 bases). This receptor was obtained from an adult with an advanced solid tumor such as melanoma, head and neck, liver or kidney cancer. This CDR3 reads CASKEEGNLNSYTF. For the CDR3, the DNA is TGTGCCAGCAAGGAGGAGGGGAACTTAAATAGCTACACCTTC.